These 10 T cell receptor beta chains were sequenced from one sample in a study of T cell repertoires in cytomegalovirus infection (dated by TCRdb to between 2017 and 2020). The treatment or condition label, as the study defines it: in vitro stimulation with specific CMV peptide epitopes to enrich CMV-specific T cells. These receptors' antigens are unknown. Sequencing relied on an Illumina HiSeq 1500. Through fastp at Q25 and MiXCR, TCRdb rebuilt clones from the public reads, retaining in-frame beta chains. When rows share a CDR3 protein, they turn into one entry using the most common DNA and genes. The sample includes about 830,000 distinct CDR3 sequences, with about 30% observed a single time. The ten largest clones capture under 15% of the sample. The sample was cultured CD8+ T cells from PBMCs, taken from culture after CMV antigen stimulation. Receptors originate from a human donor in good health (CMV status not recorded). Some clones in this sample may be carry-over from other donors' samples.

This clonotype has just a few counts. The gene calls are TRBV20-1 and TRBJ2-7; no clear D gene. The CDR3 consists of 14 residues. Germline values: CDR1 DFQATT, CDR2 SNEGSKA (reference sequence). Trimming left V 1 base short and J 0 bases short, with 10 bases between. The CDR3 sequence is CSARVGGFSYEQYF. In nucleotides, the CDR3 is TGCAGTGCTAGAGTTGGCGGATTCTCCTACGAGCAGTACTTC.

This clonotype was detected a few times. The V call is TRBV27, the J call TRBJ2-4; D call uncertain. V was clipped by 5 bases and J by 2 bases, with 19 bases between them. The CDR3 sequence is 17 residues long. CDR1 and CDR2 (germline): MNHEY, SMNVEV (reference sequence). The DNA of the CDR3 is TGTGCCAGCAGTCCTCTCCCTCCTGCCGCACCCAAAAACATTCAGTACTTC. The encoded protein is CASSPLPPAAPKNIQYF.

This clonotype appeared a few times. V and J are TRBV7-6 and TRBJ1-6; D is perhaps TRBD1 (5 bases). Germline lookup yields CDR1 SGHVS and CDR2 FNYEAQ. This CDR3 comprises 14 residues. V was trimmed by 5 bases and J by 10 bases, leaving 15 bases between them. The CDR3 bases are TGTGCCAGCAGCGCTTCAGGGTCGGCGTCACCCCTCCACTTT. Its protein is CASSASGSASPLHF.

This clonotype was seen a few times. V and J are TRBV7-6 and TRBJ2-1, with TRBD1 matching 9 bases. CDR1 is SGHVS and CDR2 is FNYEAQ in the germline V gene. The trim removed 5 bases at V and 6 bases at J, leaving 8 bases unmatched. The CDR3 contains 15 residues. The CDR3, as DNA: TGTGCCAGCAGCGCCGGGACAGGGAAGGTCAATGAGCAGTTCTTC. Translating gives CASSAGTGKVNEQFF.

About this clonotype itself: This may stem from a read error, because a much larger clone lies one nucleotide away. V gene TRBV12-3 or TRBV12-4 combines with J gene TRBJ1-5, with D unclear. The CDR3 length is 12 residues. V was shortened by 3 bases and J by 9 bases, with 9 bases between the two germline ends. The CDR3: CASSFDYRPQHF. In DNA form, the CDR3 reads TGTGCCAGCAGTTTCGACTATCGGCCCCAGCATTTT.

V and J are TRBV15 and TRBJ2-7; 7 bases fit TRBD1. The CDR3 extends over 17 amino acids. Per the germline V gene, CDR1 is LNHNV and CDR2 is YYDKDF (reference sequence). J was trimmed by 0 bases and V by 0 bases; bases with no gene match: 8. The CDR3 loop reads CATSRDRGRGSSYEQYV. DNA of the CDR3: TGTGCCACCAGCAGAGATCGGGGCAGGGGGTCCTCCTACGAGCAGTACGTC.

This clonotype was recorded a few times. The J gene is TRBJ1-1, the V gene TRBV11-2; 7 bases are shared with TRBD1. This CDR3 spans 12 amino acids. Germline lookup yields CDR1 SGHAT and CDR2 FQNNGV. V lost 7 bases, J lost 9 bases, and 8 bases stayed unmatched. CDR3 in amino acids: CASIRQGSKAFF. CDR3 DNA: TGTGCCAGCATCCGACAGGGCTCGAAAGCTTTCTTT.

This clonotype was recorded a few times. This chain connects TRBV18 to TRBJ2-1, with D possibly TRBD1 on 6 matching bases. CDR1 is KGHSH, CDR2 LQKENI, per germline. Trimming removed 0 bases at V and 5 bases at J, with 14 bases between. This CDR3 is built from 16 residues. The DNA for the CDR3 is TGTGCCAGCTCACCACCGATCCGGGACACAGACAATGAGCAGTTCTTC. It yields the protein CASSPPIRDTDNEQFF.

This clonotype was counted many times. This chain links TRBV12-3 or TRBV12-4 with TRBJ2-5, with a tentative D call TRBD2 (6 bases). The V end lost 5 bases, the J end lost 3 bases, and 13 bases lay between the germline ends. The CDR3 has 14 amino acids. The CDR3 here is CASSLRDWEETQYF. CDR3 nucleotides: TGTGCCAGCAGTCTCCGGGACTGGGAAGAGACCCAGTACTTC.

This clonotype was detected a few times. The chain uses TRBV10-3 and TRBJ2-3; TRBD2 is a possible D gene (6 bases). In germline, CDR1 is ENHRY, CDR2 SYGVKD. This CDR3 spans 17 amino acids. V was trimmed by 2 bases and J by 1 base, leaving 16 bases between them. CDR3 nucleotides: TGTGCCATCAGTGAGAAGACGGCGGGGCGCGGCACAGATACGCAGTATTTT. Translated: CAISEKTAGRGTDTQYF.